There are a few counts of the clone carrying this TCR beta chain. The data stem from a study of control samples from healthy donors and cancer patients. Method: immunoSEQ multiplex PCR; TCRdb's copy keeps in-frame clones and lacks some. Of 40,000 to 45,000 clones detected, roughly 77% appear once; the ten largest clones hold approximately 17%. From germline, CDR1 is SGHNT and CDR2 YENEEA. The J segment lost 4 bases and the V segment lost 4 bases, leaving 6 bases of the junction unmatched. This CDR3 is built from 15 residues. J is TRBJ2-1 and V is TRBV11-3, with TRBD2 matching over 8 bases. The sample was formalin-fixed, paraffin-embedded tissue. The TCR comes from a male donor with melanoma. The CDR3 loop reads CASSSGGESYNEQFF. CDR3 in DNA: TGTGCCAGCAGCTCCGGGGGGGAATCTTACAATGAGCAGTTCTTC.